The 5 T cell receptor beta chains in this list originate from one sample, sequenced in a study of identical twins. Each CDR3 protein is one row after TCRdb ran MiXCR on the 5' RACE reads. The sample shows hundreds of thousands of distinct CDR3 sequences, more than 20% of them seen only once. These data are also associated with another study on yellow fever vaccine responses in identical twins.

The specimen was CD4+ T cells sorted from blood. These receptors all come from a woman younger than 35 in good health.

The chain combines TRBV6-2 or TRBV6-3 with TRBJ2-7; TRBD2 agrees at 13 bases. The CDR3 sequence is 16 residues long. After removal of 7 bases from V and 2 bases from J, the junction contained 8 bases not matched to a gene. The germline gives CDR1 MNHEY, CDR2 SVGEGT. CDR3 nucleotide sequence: TGTGCCAGCAACACCCGACTAGCGGGAGGAACCTACGAGCAGTACTTC. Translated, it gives CASNTRLAGGTYEQYF.

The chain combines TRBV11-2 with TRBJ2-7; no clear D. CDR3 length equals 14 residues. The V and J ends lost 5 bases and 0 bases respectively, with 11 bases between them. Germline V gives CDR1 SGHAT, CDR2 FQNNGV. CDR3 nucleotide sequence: TGTGCCAGCAGCCCCATTGGGCCCTCCTACGAGCAGTACTTC. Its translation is CASSPIGPSYEQYF.

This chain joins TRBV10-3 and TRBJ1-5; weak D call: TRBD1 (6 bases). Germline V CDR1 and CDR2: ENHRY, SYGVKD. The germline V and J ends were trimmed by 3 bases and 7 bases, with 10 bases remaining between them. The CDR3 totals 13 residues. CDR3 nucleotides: TGTGCCATCAGTGATAGGGGGGCCCAGCCCCAGCATTTT. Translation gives CAISDRGAQPQHF.

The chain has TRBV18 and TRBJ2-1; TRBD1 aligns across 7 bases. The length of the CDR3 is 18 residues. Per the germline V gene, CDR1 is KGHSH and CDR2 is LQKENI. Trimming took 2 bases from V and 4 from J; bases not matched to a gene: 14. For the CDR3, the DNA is TGTGCCAGCTCACCAAGTGGCGGACAGGCCATCCTATACAATGAGCAGTTCTTC. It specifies CASSPSGGQAILYNEQFF.

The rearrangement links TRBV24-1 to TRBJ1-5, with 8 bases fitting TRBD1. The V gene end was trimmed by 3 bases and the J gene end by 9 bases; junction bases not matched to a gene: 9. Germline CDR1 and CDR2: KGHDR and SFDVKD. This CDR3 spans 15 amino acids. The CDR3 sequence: CATSDRSGGEMPQHF. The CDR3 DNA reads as TGTGCCACCAGTGATCGCTCAGGGGGCGAGATGCCCCAGCATTTT.